Listed here is a single T cell receptor beta chain. The sample is drawn from a study of blood T cell repertoires in COVID-19. At the level of the study: Some COVID-19 samples were acute and others convalescent; all came from the United States, Italy and Spain.

Measured with immunoSEQ multiplex PCR; TCRdb has only the in-frame clones, and not every one. Counted here are 300,000 to 400,000 clones, roughly 90% occurring once; the ten biggest clones make up less than 3.5%. V gave up 1 base and J gave up 5 bases, with 32 bases separating them. The CDR3 consists of 21 residues. The germline CDR1 and CDR2 sequences are MGHRA and YSYEKL. The specimen was peripheral blood. This receptor was taken from a woman in her 30s with COVID-19, enrolled during active disease. V usage is TRBV4-1 and J usage is TRBJ1-2; D possibly corresponds to TRBD1 (6 bases). This chain's CDR3 is CASSQGTPQGKGPFFGYGYTF. CDR3 nucleotides: TGCGCCAGCAGCCAAGGCACCCCACAGGGAAAAGGTCCCTTCTTCGGGTATGGCTACACCTTC.